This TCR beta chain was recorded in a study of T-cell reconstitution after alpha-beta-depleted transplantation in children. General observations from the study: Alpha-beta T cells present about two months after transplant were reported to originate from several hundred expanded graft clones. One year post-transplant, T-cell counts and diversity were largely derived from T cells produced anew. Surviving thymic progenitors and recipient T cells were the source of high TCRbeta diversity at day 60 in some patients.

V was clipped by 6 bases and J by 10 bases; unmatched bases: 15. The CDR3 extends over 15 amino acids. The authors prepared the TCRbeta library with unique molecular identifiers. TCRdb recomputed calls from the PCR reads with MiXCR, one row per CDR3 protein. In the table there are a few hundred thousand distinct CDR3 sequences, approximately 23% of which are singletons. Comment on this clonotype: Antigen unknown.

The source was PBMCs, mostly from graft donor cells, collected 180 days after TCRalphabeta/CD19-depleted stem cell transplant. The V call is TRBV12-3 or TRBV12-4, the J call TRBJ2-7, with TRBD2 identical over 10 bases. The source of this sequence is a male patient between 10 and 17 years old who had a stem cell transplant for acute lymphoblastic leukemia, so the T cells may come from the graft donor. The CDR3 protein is CASSRTRGTSAQQYF. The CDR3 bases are TGTGCCAGCAGCCGAACCCGTGGGACTAGCGCACAACAGTACTTC.